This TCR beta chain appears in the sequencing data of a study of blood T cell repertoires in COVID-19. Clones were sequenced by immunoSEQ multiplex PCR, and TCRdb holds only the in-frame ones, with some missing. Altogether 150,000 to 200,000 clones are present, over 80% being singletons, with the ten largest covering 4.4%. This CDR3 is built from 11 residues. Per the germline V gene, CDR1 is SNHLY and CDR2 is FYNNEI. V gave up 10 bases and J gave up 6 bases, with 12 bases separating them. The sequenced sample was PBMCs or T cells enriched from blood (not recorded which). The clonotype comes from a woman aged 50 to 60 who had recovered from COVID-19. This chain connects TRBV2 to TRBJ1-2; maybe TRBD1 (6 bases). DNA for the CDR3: TGTGCCACTTCTACAGGGAATGGCTACACCTTC. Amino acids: CATSTGNGYTF.